A single T cell receptor beta chain is shown here with its context. What it binds is not known. The data originate from a study of cytomegalovirus exposure and HLA in healthy donors. Whole-study findings and limits: Despite most TCR sequences being rare, some public TCRs occurred in many donors. Among TCR beta chains of equal frequency, HLA-associated ones were more clonally expanded in a later analysis. The number of N-insertions in an Asian-associated ancestry cluster was reportedly below the 666-donor mean in a later analysis. A later look showed TCR association rates differing by HLA locus, highest for DRB1 and lowest for HLA-C.

Trimming removed 4 bases at V and 0 bases at J, with 10 bases between. Germline V CDR1 and CDR2: SQVTM, ANQGSEA. CDR3 size: 15 residues. PCR was performed using 60 Vbeta and 13 Jbeta primers. Sequencing was performed with immunoSEQ multiplex PCR; in TCRdb, only in-frame clones are kept and a portion is missing. The repertoire consists of under 200,000 clones, with approximately 88% occurring once and the leading ten covering 0.38%. This receptor was taken from a boy between 2 and 10 years old in good health and CMV-seronegative. The source material was PBMCs. The rearrangement uses TRBV29-1 and TRBJ2-6, with D possibly matching TRBD2 (5 bases). CDR3 loop: CSVGWRSSGANVLTF. CDR3 in DNA: TGCAGCGTTGGTTGGAGGAGCTCTGGGGCCAACGTCCTGACTTTC.